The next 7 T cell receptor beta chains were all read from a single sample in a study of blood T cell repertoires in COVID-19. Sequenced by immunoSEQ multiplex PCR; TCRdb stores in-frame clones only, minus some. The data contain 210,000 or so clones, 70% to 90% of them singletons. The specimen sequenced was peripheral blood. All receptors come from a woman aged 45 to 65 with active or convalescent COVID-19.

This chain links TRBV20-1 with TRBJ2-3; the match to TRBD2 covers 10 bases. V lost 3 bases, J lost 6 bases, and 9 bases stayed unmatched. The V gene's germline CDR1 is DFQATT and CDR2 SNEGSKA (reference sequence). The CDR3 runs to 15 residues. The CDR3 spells CSASRASGSSDTQYF. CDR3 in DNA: TGCAGTGCTAGTCGGGCTAGCGGGAGTTCGGATACGCAGTATTTT.

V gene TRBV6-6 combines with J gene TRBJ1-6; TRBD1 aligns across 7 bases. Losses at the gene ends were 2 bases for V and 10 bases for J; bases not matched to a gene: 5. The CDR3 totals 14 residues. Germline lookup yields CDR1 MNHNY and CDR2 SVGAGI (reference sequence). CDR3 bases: TGTGCCAGCAGTTACCAAGACAGGGAATCACCCCTCCACTTT. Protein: CASSYQDRESPLHF.

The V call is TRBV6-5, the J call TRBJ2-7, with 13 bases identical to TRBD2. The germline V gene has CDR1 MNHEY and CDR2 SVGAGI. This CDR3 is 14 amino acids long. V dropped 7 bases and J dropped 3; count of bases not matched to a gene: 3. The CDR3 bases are TGTGCCAGCACCAGGACTAGCGGGGGCTACGAGCAGTACTTC. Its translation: CASTRTSGGYEQYF.

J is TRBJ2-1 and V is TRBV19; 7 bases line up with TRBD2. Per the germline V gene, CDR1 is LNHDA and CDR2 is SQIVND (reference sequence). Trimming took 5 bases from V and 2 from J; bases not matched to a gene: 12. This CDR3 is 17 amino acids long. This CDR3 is CASSLGFREGPYNEQFF. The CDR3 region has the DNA TGTGCCAGTAGTCTCGGGTTTAGGGAGGGACCCTACAATGAGCAGTTCTTC.

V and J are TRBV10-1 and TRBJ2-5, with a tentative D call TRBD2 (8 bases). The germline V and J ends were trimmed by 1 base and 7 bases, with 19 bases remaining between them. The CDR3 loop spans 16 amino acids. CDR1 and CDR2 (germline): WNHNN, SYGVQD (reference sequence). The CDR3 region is CASSELKTGSGGTQYF. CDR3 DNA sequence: TGCGCCAGCAGTGAGTTGAAGACAGGGAGCGGGGGGACCCAGTACTTC.

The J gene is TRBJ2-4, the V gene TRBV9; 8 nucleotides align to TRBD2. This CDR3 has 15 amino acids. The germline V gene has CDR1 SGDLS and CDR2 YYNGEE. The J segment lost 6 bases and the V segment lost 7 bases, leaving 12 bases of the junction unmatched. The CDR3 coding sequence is TGTGCCAGCGGCCCCACAGCGGGAGTAGGAAACATTCAGTACTTC. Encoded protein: CASGPTAGVGNIQYF.

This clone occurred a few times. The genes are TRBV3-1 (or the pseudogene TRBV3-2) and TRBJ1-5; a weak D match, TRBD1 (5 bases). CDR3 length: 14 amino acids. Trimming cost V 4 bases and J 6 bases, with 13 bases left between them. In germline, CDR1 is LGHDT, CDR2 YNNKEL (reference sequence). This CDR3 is CASSPNWGGQPQHF. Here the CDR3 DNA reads TGTGCCAGCAGCCCAAACTGGGGGGGTCAGCCCCAGCATTTT.